This entry lists 5 T cell receptor beta chains sequenced from one sample in a study of graft-versus-host responses after intestinal transplantation. TCRdb's copy holds only in-frame clones and misses some; the assay was immunoSEQ multiplex PCR. Of 85,000 to 110,000 clones in the sample, 93% were seen once. These TCRs' antigens remain unknown. The sample here was unstimulated CD8+ T cells sorted from spleen or lymph node cells, taken before intestinal transplant. The receptors here all came from a human donor who received an intestinal transplant.

The chain links TRBV7-8 to TRBJ2-5; the D gene is possibly TRBD2 (6 bases). The V gene lost 5 bases and the J gene lost 1 base, with 17 bases spanning the gap. The CDR3 has 16 amino acids. In germline, CDR1 is SGHVS, CDR2 FQNEAQ. CDR3: CASSLTPGLLQETQYF. The CDR3 DNA reads as TGTGCCAGCAGCCTCACTCCGGGACTCCTCCAAGAGACCCAGTACTTC.

This chain joins TRBV7-8 and TRBJ2-7; D possibly matches TRBD1 or TRBD2 (7 bases each). Per germline, CDR1 SGHVS and CDR2 FQNEAQ. The CDR3 extends over 18 amino acids. Trimming stripped 8 bases from V and 6 bases from J, with 32 bases between. This CDR3 is CASAEREGALPELREQYF. The CDR3 DNA reads as TGTGCCAGCGCCGAAAGGGAGGGGGCCTTGCCCGAGCTGCGCGAGCAGTACTTC.

The rearrangement uses TRBV16 and TRBJ2-4, with no clear D. The V gene's germline CDR1 is KGHSY and CDR2 FQNENV. Trimming removed 0 bases at V and 4 bases at J, with 4 bases between. This CDR3 has 13 amino acids. In DNA form, the CDR3 reads TGTGCCAGCAGCCAATCTAGGAAAAACATTCAGTACTTC. Amino acid sequence: CASSQSRKNIQYF.

The table lists this clone with a count of one. The rearrangement joins TRBV4-1 to TRBJ1-5; D remains ambiguous. Germline assignment: CDR1 MGHRA and CDR2 YSYEKL. The CDR3 length is 15 residues. Trimming stripped 4 bases from V and 0 bases from J, with 10 bases between. CDR3 sequence: CASSLSTGSNQPQHF. DNA for the CDR3: TGCGCCAGCAGCCTCAGCACGGGTAGCAATCAGCCCCAGCATTTT.

Here the CDR3 reads CASSLTGWGNTEAFF. CDR3 nucleotide sequence: TGTGCCAGCAGTTTAACAGGGTGGGGGAACACTGAAGCTTTCTTT. The chain joins TRBV27 to TRBJ1-1; a possible D gene is TRBD1 (6 bases). The CDR3 contains 15 residues. Germline V gene sequence: CDR1 MNHEY, CDR2 SMNVEV (reference sequence). Trimming left V 2 bases short and J 1 base short, with 11 bases between.